Here is one TCR beta chain with its context. This table comes from immunoSEQ multiplex PCR, and its TCRdb copy is limited to in-frame clones, with some not included. Among tens of thousands of clones listed, about 91% were seen once. These data are taken from a study of technical replicates of blood from a few donors. CDR1 is MNHEY and CDR2 is SVGAGI in the germline V gene. Trimming pared 7 bases from V and 0 bases from J, leaving 7 bases between. This CDR3 contains 13 residues. V and J are TRBV6-5 and TRBJ1-3; D is uncertain. The sample consisted of T cells isolated from PBMCs. This receptor was obtained from a human donor in good health. CDR3 DNA: TGTGCCAGCACCCCTCCCTCTGGAAACACCATATATTTT. It yields the protein CASTPPSGNTIYF.